One and the same sample provided the 14 T cell receptor beta chains below, sequenced in a study of CXCR3-negative and CXCR3-positive naive CD8 T cells (dated by TCRdb to about 2019). Sequencing used a NextSeq 550. The Human TCR Profiling Kit (MiLaboratory) was used to prepare UMI-labeled 5' RACE TRB cDNA libraries. The reads, reprocessed by TCRdb, yield one row per CDR3 protein sequence and no DNA. This sample's table contains more than 45,000 distinct CDR3 sequences. 15% of the sample is held by the ten biggest clonotypes. Specimen: memory CD8+ T cells from blood. The meaning of the sample's cell subset or site label: conventional CD8+ memory T cells (TMEM), sorted as controls. The receptors originated from a human donor in good health. Some clones in this sample may be carry-over from other donors' samples.

The CDR3 loop is CASSFGLNPLEQYF. The V gene is TRBV28, the J gene TRBJ2-7. The CDR3 runs to 14 residues. Germline V gives CDR1 MDHEN, CDR2 SYDVKM. The full variable domain, completed using reference TRBV28 and TRBJ2-7, is DVKVTQSSRYLVKRTGEKVFLECVQDMDHENMFWYRQDPGLGLRLIYFSYDVKMKEKGDIPEGYSVSREKKERFSLILESASTNQTSMYLCASSFGLNPLEQYFGPGTRLTVT.

This chain connects TRBV6-2 or TRBV6-3 to TRBJ2-1; TCRdb gives TRBD1 as the D gene, but with no DNA this cannot be confirmed. The CDR3 loop spans 16 amino acids. From germline, CDR1 is MNHEY and CDR2 SVGEGT. Here the CDR3 reads CASSGPGPTPYNEQFF.

The V call is TRBV28, the J call TRBJ2-1; TCRdb designates TRBD1, a call that cannot be tested without DNA. CDR1 is MDHEN, CDR2 SYDVKM, per germline. CDR3 size: 14 residues. This CDR3 is CAIQGQGTYNEQFF.

V gene TRBV6-5 combines with J gene TRBJ2-3; as DNA is missing, the TRBD1 call by TCRdb cannot be tested. Germline CDR1 reads MNHEY; CDR2 reads SVGAGI. This CDR3 is built from 16 residues. The chain's CDR3 is CASSYSTAGSTDTQYF.

The J gene is TRBJ2-7, the V gene TRBV6-2 or TRBV6-3; TCRdb outputs TRBD1, but without DNA this stays unchecked. CDR1 and CDR2 (germline): MNHEY, SVGEGT. CDR3 length equals 15 residues. This CDR3 reads CASSTSGLITYEQYF.

The genes are TRBV7-8 and TRBJ2-5; there is no DNA to check the TCRdb D call of TRBD1. Germline values: CDR1 SGHVS, CDR2 FQNEAQ. This CDR3 has 14 amino acids. CDR3: CASSLAARGKTQYF. Combining the CDR3 with reference TRBV7-8 and TRBJ2-5 gives the whole variable domain GAGVSQSPRYKVAKRGQDVALRCDPISGHVSLFWYQQALGQGPEFLTYFQNEAQLDKSGLPSDRFFAERPEGSVSTLKIQRTQQEDSAVYLCASSLAARGKTQYFGPGTRLLVL.

The rearrangement links TRBV7-9 to TRBJ1-1. Germline values: CDR1 SEHNR, CDR2 FQNEAQ (reference sequence). The CDR3 covers 14 residues. This CDR3 is CASSLSSGNTEAFF.

The chain is built from TRBV5-6 and TRBJ2-7; the TCRdb call, TRBD2, lacks DNA for checking. Germline CDR1 and CDR2: SGHDT and YYEEEE. The CDR3 covers 15 residues. This chain's CDR3 is CASSSGLADSYEQYF.

This clonotype counts as medium-sized by frequency. The chain uses TRBV14 and TRBJ2-7; the TCRdb D gene call, TRBD1, has no DNA to confirm it. This CDR3 region has 15 residues. From germline, CDR1 is SGHDN and CDR2 FVKESK. The CDR3 sequence: CASSPQSRGTYEQYF.

The V gene is TRBV29-1, the J gene TRBJ1-2. This CDR3 has 13 amino acids. Looked up from germline, CDR1 is SQVTM and CDR2 is ANQGSEA. This chain's CDR3 is CSVEGPETIGYTF. Based on the CDR3 plus reference TRBV29-1 and TRBJ1-2, the full variable domain is SAVISQKPSRDICQRGTSLTIQCQVDSQVTMMFWYRQQPGQSLTLIATANQGSEATYESGFVIDKFPISRPNLTFSTLTVSNMSPEDSSIYLCSVEGPETIGYTFGSGTRLTVV.

This sequence joins TRBV4-1 and TRBJ2-1; TCRdb picks TRBD2, but there is no DNA to check that call. Germline V CDR1 and CDR2: MGHRA, YSYEKL. The length of the CDR3 is 14 residues. CDR3 sequence: CASTLGRTYNEQLF.

The chain joins TRBV29-1 to TRBJ1-1; the TRBD1 assignment by TCRdb is unverifiable without DNA. The CDR3 covers 12 residues. Germline V CDR1 and CDR2: SQVTM, ANQGSEA. The CDR3 is CSVFPGNTEAFF.

This chain connects TRBV7-9 to TRBJ2-3; TCRdb selects TRBD2, and the lack of DNA leaves this call unchecked. CDR3 size: 14 residues. Per germline, CDR1 SEHNR and CDR2 FQNEAQ (reference sequence). The chain's CDR3 is CASRGGGYTDTQYF.

V gene TRBV4-3 combines with J gene TRBJ2-3; TCRdb's D call of TRBD2 is untestable without DNA. The CDR3 spans 17 residues. In germline, CDR1 is LGHNA, CDR2 YSLEER. CDR3: CASSPGLAGGRSDTQYF.